These 17 T cell receptor beta chains were sequenced from one sample in a study of graft-versus-host responses after intestinal transplantation. TCRdb keeps only in-frame clones here, not all; method: immunoSEQ multiplex PCR. The sample yields some 15,000 clones, roughly 82% seen once. Tissue processing of the graft released intraepithelial and lamina propria lymphocytes from it. The input for sequencing was ileum tissue, taken just under 28 days after intestinal transplant. Receptors originate from a human patient who received an intestinal transplant, so some T cells may come from the graft donor.

The table lists this clone with a few counts. This sequence joins TRBV18 and TRBJ2-7, with D maybe TRBD1 (6 bases). V lost 3 bases and J 2 bases, leaving 14 bases between the germline ends. Germline-derived CDR1 and CDR2 are KGHSH and LQKENI. CDR3 length equals 15 residues. CDR3 protein: CASSPGQGAPYEQYV. The CDR3 DNA reads as TGTGCCAGCTCACCGGGACAAGGGGCACCCTACGAGCAGTACGTC.

This chain uses TRBV5-4 with TRBJ2-7; TRBD2 matches at 8 bases. Losses at the gene ends were 0 bases for V and 4 bases for J; bases not matched to a gene: 6. The CDR3 consists of 15 residues. Germline V lookup: CDR1 SGHNT, CDR2 YYREEE (reference sequence). Here the CDR3 reads CASSLGAGGGYEQYV. The CDR3 bases are TGTGCCAGCAGCTTGGGGGCCGGGGGGGGTTACGAGCAGTACGTC.

The rearrangement links TRBV4-1 to TRBJ2-3, with a tentative D call TRBD2 (5 bases). The CDR3 contains 14 residues. Trimming took 3 bases from V and 6 from J, leaving 13 bases between them. Germline CDR1 and CDR2: MGHRA and YSYEKL. CDR3 sequence: CASSHVIATDTQYF. The DNA for the CDR3 is TGCGCCAGCAGCCATGTTATAGCGACCGATACGCAGTATTTT.

The J gene is TRBJ1-4, the V gene TRBV4-2; 7 bases match TRBD1. The CDR3 has 15 residues. J lost 4 bases, V lost 2 bases, and 4 bases had no gene match. Germline V gene data show CDR1 as LGHNA and CDR2 as YNFKEQ. The CDR3 region has the DNA TGTGCCAGCAGCCAATCCGGGACAGATAATGAAAAACTGTTTTTT. Amino acids: CASSQSGTDNEKLFF.

Comments on this clone: A junction end diverges from the germline sequence, so it may reflect a read error. The rearrangement joins TRBV2 to TRBJ2-5; D unresolved. Germline loops: CDR1 SNHLY, CDR2 FYNNEI. The CDR3 length is 10 residues. CDR3 nucleotides: TGTGCCAGCAGCGAAGAGACCCAGTACTTC. This sequence encodes CASSEETQYF. Together with reference TRBV2 and TRBJ2-5, the CDR3 gives the full variable domain: EPEVTQTPSHQVTQMGQEVILRCVPISNHLYFYWYRQILGQKVEFLVSFYNNEISEKSEIFDDQFSVERPDGSNFTLKIRSTKLEDSAMYFCASSEETQYFGPGTRLLVL.

This clone was seen just once. The chain joins TRBV21-1 to TRBJ1-2. TRBV21-1 is designated a pseudogene. The CDR3 extends over 15 amino acids. The CDR3 nucleotides read TGTGCCAGCAGCAATGGTCCTACCGAGGACTATGGCTACACCTTC. This gives the protein CASSNGPTEDYGYTF.

This clone was seen once. The chain is built from TRBV6-1 and TRBJ2-1, with 12 bases identical to TRBD2. The V gene's germline CDR1 is MNHNS and CDR2 SASEGT. The junction had 7 bases not matched to a gene; V was cut back by 4 bases and J by 6 bases. The CDR3 runs 16 residues. For the CDR3, the DNA is TGTGCCAGCAGTGGAAGGACTAGCGGGGAGGGCAATGAGCAGTTCTTC. Translating it yields CASSGRTSGEGNEQFF.

The chain recombines TRBV10-3 with TRBJ1-1, with D unclear. The CDR3 is 15 residues long. V was cut by 1 base and J by 0 bases, with 9 bases left in between. The germline gives CDR1 ENHRY, CDR2 SYGVKD. This CDR3 reads CAISEFGVLNTEAFF. CDR3 nucleotides: TGTGCCATCAGTGAGTTCGGAGTATTGAACACTGAAGCTTTCTTT.

The chain combines TRBV15 with TRBJ2-3; TRBD2 matches at 8 bases. This CDR3 is 15 amino acids long. The germline CDR1 and CDR2 sequences are LNHNV and YYDKDF (reference sequence). V dropped 1 base and J dropped 6; count of bases not matched to a gene: 6. CDR3 region: CATSRVGSGADTQYF. The CDR3 coding sequence is TGTGCCACCAGCAGAGTCGGTAGCGGGGCCGATACGCAGTATTTT. Combining the CDR3 with reference TRBV15 and TRBJ2-3 gives the whole variable domain DAMVIQNPRYQVTQFGKPVTLSCSQTLNHNVMYWYQQKSSQAPKLLFHYYDKDFNNEADTPDNFQSRRPNTSFCFLDIRSPGLGDTAMYLCATSRVGSGADTQYFGPGTRLTVL.

This clone appeared a single time. The V and J genes are TRBV7-2 and TRBJ2-7; TRBD2 agrees at 10 bases. CDR3 length: 15 amino acids. J lost 4 bases, V lost 1 base, and 4 bases had no gene match. The germline V gene encodes CDR1 SGHTA and CDR2 FQGNSA. For the CDR3, the DNA is TGTGCCAGCAGCTTAGGCGGTAGCGGGGGGTACGAGCAGTACGTC. This codes for CASSLGGSGGYEQYV.

V gene TRBV4-2 combines with J gene TRBJ2-3, with 8 bases identical to TRBD2. The junction had 10 bases not matched to a gene; V was cut back by 1 base and J by 4 bases. The CDR3 has 17 amino acids. Germline CDR1 is LGHNA and CDR2 is YNFKEQ. CDR3 protein: CASSQVVGSGEPDTQYF. CDR3 bases: TGTGCCAGCAGCCAAGTGGTGGGTAGCGGGGAGCCAGATACGCAGTATTTT.

The chain uses TRBV30 and TRBJ1-2; tentative D call: TRBD1 (6 bases). Germline V gene sequence: CDR1 GTSNPN, CDR2 SVGIG (reference sequence). Trimming cost V 2 bases and J 3 bases, with 13 bases left between them. The CDR3 loop spans 14 amino acids. The CDR3 region has the DNA TGTGCCTGGAGTTGGTCAGGGGCGCACTATGGCTACACCTTC. It is translated as CAWSWSGAHYGYTF.

CDR3 sequence (DNA): TGTGCCAGCCTCTGGGGCGACACCGGGGAGCTGTTTTTT. Translated, it gives CASLWGDTGELFF. The chain couples TRBV5-5 to TRBJ2-2, with D maybe TRBD1 (5 bases). The germline CDR1 and CDR2 sequences are SGHKS and YYEKEE (reference sequence). The ends were cut back, 7 bases at V and 3 bases at J, with 10 bases in the middle. The CDR3 totals 13 residues.

This clone was seen more than once but under ten times. The rearrangement uses TRBV18 and TRBJ1-2; 7 bases agree with TRBD1. Germline CDR1 KGHSH, CDR2 LQKENI. After removal of 6 bases from V and 8 bases from J, the junction contained 9 bases not matched to a gene. This CDR3 has 13 residues. CDR3 sequence (DNA): TGTGCCAGCTCTGCAACAGGGGATCGGGGCTACACCTTC. Translating gives CASSATGDRGYTF.

This chain connects TRBV27 to TRBJ1-2; TRBD1 agrees at 8 bases. Trimming at V came to 2 bases and at J to 4 bases, leaving 6 bases not matched to a gene. Germline V gene data show CDR1 as MNHEY and CDR2 as SMNVEV (reference sequence). The CDR3 length is 15 residues. CDR3 nucleotide sequence: TGTGCCAGCAGTTTACGGGCAGGGGGCGGCTATGGCTACACCTTC. It codes for CASSLRAGGGYGYTF.

The CDR3 DNA sequence: TGTGCCACCCGAGGGACATTGAACACTGAAGCTTTCTTT. Amino acid sequence: CATRGTLNTEAFF. The genes are TRBV2 and TRBJ1-1, with D perhaps TRBD1 (6 bases). The CDR3 length is 13 residues. Germline assignment: CDR1 SNHLY and CDR2 FYNNEI. Trimming stripped 10 bases from V and 0 bases from J, with 12 bases between.

The genes are TRBV7-2 and TRBJ2-1; a possible D gene is TRBD1 (5 bases). This CDR3 comprises 16 residues. Trimming cost V 0 bases and J 0 bases, with 9 bases left between them. CDR1 and CDR2 from the germline V gene are SGHTA and FQGNSA. Written as DNA, the CDR3 is TGTGCCAGCAGCTTAGCGGGGCCTGGCTCCTACAATGAGCAGTTCTTC. This encodes CASSLAGPGSYNEQFF.